This entry is about one T cell receptor (beta chain). The sample is drawn from a study of patients and donors after allogeneic stem cell transplantation. Trimming removed 5 bases from V and 7 bases from J; junction bases left unmatched: 6. The CDR3 is 14 residues long. CDR1 is DFQATT, CDR2 SNEGSKA, per germline (reference sequence). TCRdb itself ran the RT-PCR reads through MiXCR, one entry per CDR3 protein. The repertoire holds approximately 200,000 distinct CDR3 sequences, with about 37% as singletons. Sequencing used blood, either unsorted or a sorted T cell fraction (not recorded which). The chain carries TRBV20-1 and TRBJ1-6; 9 nucleotides match TRBD1. This sequence was found in a human donor who was either an allogeneic HSCT recipient or a stem cell or donor lymphocyte infusion donor (not recorded which). It is not recorded whose cells these are; they may come from a transplant donor. The CDR3 is CSALRDRENSPLHF. The DNA of the CDR3 is TGCAGTGCTCTCCGGGACAGGGAAAATTCACCCCTCCACTTT.